The next 14 T cell receptor beta chains were all read from a single sample in a study of blood T cell repertoires in COVID-19. Clones were read by immunoSEQ multiplex PCR, and TCRdb kept only the in-frame ones, dropping some. This table has around 200,000 clones, about 88% appearing once. The sequencing input was peripheral blood. The origin of the receptors is a man in his forties with acute or convalescent COVID-19.

The genes are TRBV27 and TRBJ2-2; D is uncertain. There are 11 residues in the CDR3. V shed 5 bases and J shed 4 bases, with 2 bases lying between them. CDR1 is MNHEY, CDR2 SMNVEV, per germline (reference sequence). CDR3 DNA sequence: TGTGCCAGCAGTCGCACCGGGGAGCTGTTTTTT. Translating it yields CASSRTGELFF.

This chain uses TRBV28 with TRBJ2-7, with 11 bases lining up with TRBD2. Germline V gene data show CDR1 as MDHEN and CDR2 as SYDVKM. Germline trimming cut 5 bases from V and 3 bases from J; bases unmatched to any gene: 6. This CDR3 region has 15 residues. CDR3 coding DNA: TGTGCCAGCAGTCCGATAGCGGGAGGGCTCTACGAGCAGTACTTC. It translates to CASSPIAGGLYEQYF.

The chain couples TRBV9 to TRBJ2-2, with 8 bases that match TRBD2. Germline V lookup: CDR1 SGDLS, CDR2 YYNGEE. This CDR3 has 17 residues. The J segment lost 4 bases and the V segment lost 0 bases, leaving 8 bases of the junction unmatched. The CDR3 reads CASSVGLAGYPTGELFF. The CDR3, as DNA: TGTGCCAGCAGCGTAGGTCTAGCGGGTTATCCCACCGGGGAGCTGTTTTTT.

This clone was picked up one time. V usage is TRBV4-3 and J usage is TRBJ2-1; no clear D. V was shortened by 0 bases and J by 6 bases, with 6 bases between the two germline ends. This CDR3 is built from 13 residues. CDR1 LGHNA and CDR2 YSLEER come from the germline V gene. DNA for the CDR3: TGCGCCAGCAGCCAAGACAACGGCAATGAGCAGTTCTTC. Amino acids: CASSQDNGNEQFF.

This clone showed up just once. The V gene is TRBV3-1 (or the pseudogene TRBV3-2), the J gene TRBJ1-1; D is unclear. The CDR3 covers 15 residues. The ends were cut back, 3 bases at V and 4 bases at J, with 15 bases in the middle. CDR1 and CDR2 from the germline V gene are LGHDT and YNNKEL (reference sequence). CDR3 protein: CASSQTSPGGTEAFF. CDR3 sequence (DNA): TGTGCCAGCAGCCAGACGAGTCCAGGTGGCACTGAAGCTTTCTTT.

This clone came up once. The J gene is TRBJ2-3, the V gene TRBV10-1; TRBD2 matches 8 bases. J lost 4 bases, V lost 0 bases, and 3 bases had no gene match. The germline gives CDR1 WNHNN, CDR2 SYGVQD (reference sequence). The CDR3 consists of 15 residues. The CDR3 loop is CASSESGRGADTQYF. The CDR3 DNA reads as TGCGCCAGCAGTGAGTCGGGGCGGGGGGCAGATACGCAGTATTTT.

This clone has a handful of counts. The CDR3 nucleotides read TGTGCCACCAGTGATTTGGGGGGGACAGGGGTAGGGGACTATGGCTACACCTTC. Translation: CATSDLGGTGVGDYGYTF. This sequence joins TRBV24-1 and TRBJ1-2; 10 nucleotides line up with TRBD1. The V segment lost 0 bases and the J segment 3 bases; nucleotides outside the gene matches: 9. Germline V gene lookup returns CDR1 KGHDR and CDR2 SFDVKD. This CDR3 contains 18 residues.

This chain connects TRBV2 to TRBJ1-5, with unresolved D. The germline CDR1 and CDR2 sequences are SNHLY and FYNNEI. The CDR3 totals 14 residues. The V gene lost 5 bases and the J gene lost 3 bases, with 11 bases spanning the gap. The CDR3 loop is CASSLTKNNQPQHF. The CDR3 DNA reads TGTGCCAGCAGTCTAACTAAGAACAATCAGCCCCAGCATTTT.

The chain joins TRBV28 to TRBJ1-5; TRBD1 is a possible D gene (5 bases). Trimming cost V 8 bases and J 0 bases, with 14 bases left between them. CDR3 size: 15 residues. Germline V gene lookup returns CDR1 MDHEN and CDR2 SYDVKM. CDR3 protein: CASQSMTVSNQPQHF. The CDR3 DNA reads TGTGCCAGCCAATCTATGACAGTTAGCAATCAGCCCCAGCATTTT. The full variable domain, with the rest looked up from reference TRBV28 and TRBJ1-5, is DVKVTQSSRYLVKRTGEKVFLECVQDMDHENMFWYRQDPGLGLRLIYFSYDVKMKEKGDIPEGYSVSREKKERFSLILESASTNQTSMYLCASQSMTVSNQPQHFGDGTRLSIL.

The chain couples TRBV5-1 to TRBJ2-5, with 8 nucleotides matching TRBD1. CDR1 and CDR2 from the germline V gene are SGHRS and YFSETQ. There are 14 residues in the CDR3. The V gene end was trimmed by 5 bases and the J gene end by 3 bases; junction bases not matched to a gene: 6. This CDR3 is CASSWTGNEETQYF. CDR3 nucleotide sequence: TGCGCCAGCAGTTGGACAGGGAATGAAGAGACCCAGTACTTC. The full variable domain, with the rest looked up from reference TRBV5-1 and TRBJ2-5, is KAGVTQTPRYLIKTRGQQVTLSCSPISGHRSVSWYQQTPGQGLQFLFEYFSETQRNKGNFPGRFSGRQFSNSRSEMNVSTLELGDSALYLCASSWTGNEETQYFGPGTRLLVL.

J is TRBJ2-5 and V is TRBV19, with 8 bases fitting TRBD2. The CDR3 runs 16 residues. Per germline, CDR1 LNHDA and CDR2 SQIVND (reference sequence). Trimming at V came to 5 bases and at J to 1 base, leaving 9 bases not matched to a gene. CDR3 in DNA: TGTGCCAGTAGTCCTGGGACTAGTCCCCCCCAAGAGACCCAGTACTTC. Protein sequence: CASSPGTSPPQETQYF. The full variable domain, with the rest looked up from reference TRBV19 and TRBJ2-5, is DGGITQSPKYLFRKEGQNVTLSCEQNLNHDAMYWYRQDPGQGLRLIYYSQIVNDFQKGDIAEGYSVSREKKESFPLTVTSAQKNPTAFYLCASSPGTSPPQETQYFGPGTRLLVL.

The chain links TRBV7-9 to TRBJ1-5; D is perhaps TRBD1 (6 bases). V dropped 3 bases and J dropped 7 bases, with 13 bases sitting between them. The CDR3 consists of 14 residues. CDR1 and CDR2 (germline): SEHNR, FQNEAQ (reference sequence). CDR3 region: CASSFGGREQPQHF. The CDR3 region has the DNA TGTGCCAGCAGCTTCGGGGGGCGCGAGCAGCCCCAGCATTTT.

About this clone: Other nucleotide sequences in the sample specify the same CDR3. The gene calls are TRBV4-1 and TRBJ2-7; D is unresolved. The CDR3 is 13 amino acids. The ends were cut back, 0 bases at V and 1 base at J, with 4 bases in the middle. The V gene's germline CDR1 is MGHRA and CDR2 YSYEKL. The CDR3 sequence is CASSQDRSYEQYF. CDR3 coding DNA: TGCGCCAGCAGCCAAGATCGGTCCTACGAGCAGTACTTC.

V is TRBV6-5 and J is TRBJ1-1, with a possible D match to TRBD1 (6 bases). The CDR3 has 12 residues. Germline lookup yields CDR1 MNHEY and CDR2 SVGAGI. V was pared by 11 bases and J by 4 bases, with 14 bases between. CDR3 region: CAEGDGTTEAFF. The CDR3, as DNA: TGTGCCGAGGGGGACGGGACCACTGAAGCTTTCTTT.